This entry features one T cell receptor (beta chain) sequence. This CDR3 contains 13 residues. Looked up from germline, CDR1 is LGHNA and CDR2 is YNFKEQ. V shed 1 base and J 8 bases; nucleotides not matched to a gene: 4. This sample was taken from a study of graft-versus-host responses after intestinal transplantation. Study-level information: Multivisceral, liver-intestinal, or isolated intestinal transplants were given to recipients.

Generated by immunoSEQ multiplex PCR, the TCRdb table keeps only in-frame clones and is missing some. Among approximately 22,000 clones listed, 40% to 55% were seen once. The receptor was isolated from a human patient who received an intestinal transplant. This chain connects TRBV4-2 to TRBJ1-2; 7 positions match TRBD1. Sequenced material: alloreactive CD4+ T cells from a mixed lymphocyte reaction culture, taken before intestinal transplant. As to subset: CFSE-low proliferating T cells sorted from roughly 6-day pre-transplant mixed lymphocyte reaction (GvH or HvG direction). CDR3 sequence: CASSQAGTEGYTF. The CDR3 nucleotides read TGTGCCAGCAGCCAAGCGGGGACAGAGGGCTACACCTTC.